Each of the 28 T cell receptor beta chains below was sequenced from the same sample in a study of blood T cell repertoires in COVID-19. This table comes from immunoSEQ multiplex PCR, and its TCRdb copy is limited to in-frame clones, with some not included. The repertoire holds some 250,000 clones, roughly 88% seen once, with 2% to 2.5% in the top ten. The sequenced sample was peripheral blood. These receptors were taken from a man aged 30 to 45 who had recovered from COVID-19.

The gene calls are TRBV3-1 (or the pseudogene TRBV3-2) and TRBJ2-1; D unclear. V lost 2 bases and J 7 bases, leaving 6 bases between the germline ends. Germline CDR1 is LGHDT and CDR2 is YNNKEL (reference sequence). The CDR3 length is 12 residues. The CDR3 DNA follows: TGTGCCAGCAGCCAATTGTCGAATGAGCAGTTCTTC. This encodes CASSQLSNEQFF.

The chain couples TRBV2 to TRBJ2-2; 7 bases line up with TRBD2. The CDR3 has 14 amino acids. CDR1 SNHLY and CDR2 FYNNEI come from the germline V gene. V shed 6 bases and J 0 bases; nucleotides not matched to a gene: 1. The CDR3 loop reads CASSGTTNTGELFF. CDR3 DNA: TGTGCCAGCAGCGGGACTACGAACACCGGGGAGCTGTTTTTT. Full variable domain (rest looked up from reference TRBV2 and TRBJ2-2): EPEVTQTPSHQVTQMGQEVILRCVPISNHLYFYWYRQILGQKVEFLVSFYNNEISEKSEIFDDQFSVERPDGSNFTLKIRSTKLEDSAMYFCASSGTTNTGELFFGEGSRLTVL.

The chain has TRBV19 and TRBJ2-2; maybe TRBD2 (5 bases). The CDR3 has 14 residues. V lost 7 bases, J lost 6 bases, and 15 bases lay in between. Germline values: CDR1 LNHDA, CDR2 SQIVND (reference sequence). This CDR3 reads CASIYTVGAGELFF. The CDR3 DNA reads TGTGCCAGTATCTATACGGTCGGGGCCGGGGAGCTGTTTTTT.

The rearrangement joins TRBV5-4 to TRBJ2-3, with TRBD2 identical over 7 bases. Trimming removed 6 bases from V and 5 bases from J; junction bases left unmatched: 9. This CDR3 is built from 14 residues. The germline V gene has CDR1 SGHNT and CDR2 YYREEE (reference sequence). The DNA of the CDR3 is TGTGCCAGCACCCCAGCGGGGCGTCGAGATACGCAGTATTTT. It translates to CASTPAGRRDTQYF.

J is TRBJ1-1 and V is TRBV5-1; D unclear. V dropped 1 base and J dropped 9 bases, with 13 bases sitting between them. CDR1 is SGHRS and CDR2 is YFSETQ in the germline V gene. This CDR3 comprises 13 residues. The CDR3, as DNA: TGCGCCAGCAGCTTGAGGCCAGAGGAGCAAGCTTTCTTT. Translation: CASSLRPEEQAFF.

The V gene is TRBV7-2, the J gene TRBJ2-7, with 9 bases identical to TRBD1. The CDR3 length is 14 residues. Trimming at V came to 4 bases and at J to 8 bases, leaving 9 bases not matched to a gene. CDR1 is SGHTA, CDR2 FQGNSA, per germline. The CDR3 here is CASSSPPGQGQQYF. CDR3 DNA: TGTGCCAGCAGCTCCCCCCCGGGACAGGGCCAGCAGTACTTC.

The chain is built from TRBV27 and TRBJ1-5; D possibly corresponds to TRBD1 (6 bases). The CDR3 is 13 residues long. Germline V lookup: CDR1 MNHEY, CDR2 SMNVEV (reference sequence). V was pared by 6 bases and J by 6 bases, with 12 bases between. This CDR3 reads CASRQGISQPQHF. CDR3 nucleotides: TGTGCCAGCAGGCAGGGGATAAGTCAGCCCCAGCATTTT.

This chain joins TRBV11-3 and TRBJ2-1; 12 positions agree with TRBD2. In germline, CDR1 is SGHNT, CDR2 YENEEA. The CDR3 has 14 residues. Unmatched junction bases numbered 8, after V lost 8 bases and J lost 9 bases. The CDR3 coding sequence is TGTGCCAGCTCTAGCGGGGGGGCCTTGAGTGAGCAGTTCTTC. This sequence encodes CASSSGGALSEQFF.

The chain carries TRBV5-1 and TRBJ1-1, with D uncertain. CDR3 size: 13 residues. With 5 bases removed from V and 1 base from J, the gap between germline ends came to 9 bases. Germline assignment: CDR1 SGHRS and CDR2 YFSETQ. The CDR3 protein is CASSVEPNTEAFF. CDR3 DNA sequence: TGCGCCAGCAGTGTAGAACCGAACACTGAAGCTTTCTTT.

The genes are TRBV11-2 and TRBJ2-1; D is uncertain. This CDR3 contains 14 residues. Germline loops: CDR1 SGHAT, CDR2 FQNNGV. Trimming took off 3 bases at V and 0 bases at J, with 6 bases between the two ends. CDR3 nucleotide sequence: TGTGCCAGCAGCTTTTTGAGCTCCTACAATGAGCAGTTCTTC. This translates into CASSFLSSYNEQFF.

Concerning this clone: Other DNA sequences in this sample translate to the same CDR3. The chain recombines TRBV6-2 or TRBV6-3 with TRBJ1-2; D unclear. The CDR3 contains 11 residues. V shed 2 bases and J shed 8 bases, with 6 bases lying between them. Germline V gene lookup returns CDR1 MNHEY and CDR2 SVGEGT. CDR3 protein: CASSYPGGYTF. The CDR3 DNA sequence: TGTGCCAGCAGTTACCCGGGGGGCTACACCTTC.

The V gene is TRBV6-5, the J gene TRBJ2-5; 10 positions match TRBD2. CDR1 and CDR2 (germline): MNHEY, SVGAGI. CDR3 size: 14 residues. V lost 6 bases and J lost 4; bases outside the gene matches: 5. The CDR3 sequence: CASSSGGAPETQYF. DNA of the CDR3: TGTGCCAGCAGCAGCGGGGGGGCCCCAGAGACCCAGTACTTC.

This clone was detected once. The rearrangement links TRBV6-4 to TRBJ1-2; 7 nucleotides align to TRBD1. V was clipped by 5 bases and J by 8 bases; unmatched bases: 8. Per germline, CDR1 MRHNA and CDR2 SNTAGT. The CDR3 has 13 amino acids. CDR3 protein: CASSQDRMRGYTF. CDR3 sequence (DNA): TGTGCCAGCAGTCAGGACAGGATGAGGGGCTACACCTTC.

The rearrangement uses TRBV10-1 and TRBJ1-5; no clear D. V lost 4 bases, J lost 5 bases, and 12 bases lay in between. The length of the CDR3 is 14 residues. Germline lookup yields CDR1 WNHNN and CDR2 SYGVQD (reference sequence). CDR3 loop: CASSARHGDQPQHF. In nucleotides, the CDR3 is TGCGCCAGCAGTGCGCGTCACGGGGATCAGCCCCAGCATTTT.

The chain couples TRBV6-5 to TRBJ1-5; D is possibly TRBD1 (6 bases). The germline V and J ends were trimmed by 5 bases and 5 bases, with 13 bases remaining between them. The CDR3 is 14 residues long. Per the germline V gene, CDR1 is MNHEY and CDR2 is SVGAGI. CDR3 amino acids: CASSTGQSHQPQHF. The DNA for the CDR3 is TGTGCCAGCAGTACAGGACAGAGCCATCAGCCCCAGCATTTT.

The chain employs TRBV10-1 and TRBJ2-7; D possibly corresponds to TRBD1 (6 bases). Deletions cut 7 bases from V and 2 bases from J, with 18 bases between. CDR1 and CDR2 (germline): WNHNN, SYGVQD (reference sequence). The CDR3 consists of 15 residues. The CDR3, as DNA: TGCGCCAGCACCAGAGGATTAGGACAGCCCTACGAGCAGTACTTC. Protein sequence: CASTRGLGQPYEQYF.

In its sample, this clone was seen once. The chain recombines TRBV6-2 or TRBV6-3 with TRBJ1-5; a weak D match, TRBD1 (6 bases). V shed 0 bases and J shed 0 bases, with 9 bases lying between them. Germline CDR1 is MNHEY and CDR2 is SVGEGT. The CDR3 loop spans 16 amino acids. The CDR3, as DNA: TGTGCCAGCAGTTACTCGGGGGCCCTTAGCAATCAGCCCCAGCATTTT. Residues: CASSYSGALSNQPQHF.

CDR3 amino acids: CASSYTSSGNTIYF. The CDR3 DNA is TGTGCCAGCAGTTACACAAGCTCTGGAAACACCATATATTTT. The chain couples TRBV6-2 or TRBV6-3 to TRBJ1-3, with no clear D. Trimming removed 2 bases at V and 0 bases at J, with 5 bases between. The CDR3 is made up of 14 amino acids. Germline V CDR1 and CDR2: MNHEY, SVGEGT.

The rearrangement joins TRBV5-1 to TRBJ2-7; D is unresolved. The CDR3 loop spans 16 amino acids. Germline V lookup: CDR1 SGHRS, CDR2 YFSETQ. V lost 0 bases to trimming and J lost 1 base, with 14 bases between them. The CDR3 loop reads CASSLARFGLSYEQYF. Written as DNA, the CDR3 is TGCGCCAGCAGCTTGGCGCGCTTCGGGTTATCCTACGAGCAGTACTTC.

The chain uses TRBV6-5 and TRBJ1-5; D gene ambiguous. V was trimmed by 0 bases and J by 4 bases, leaving 7 bases between them. The length of the CDR3 is 14 residues. Per germline, CDR1 MNHEY and CDR2 SVGAGI. The CDR3 DNA follows: TGTGCCAGCAGTTACTCACTACTAAATCAGCCCCAGCATTTT. Protein: CASSYSLLNQPQHF.

The CDR3 DNA reads as TGTGCCAGCGACTCGGGGAACACTGAAGCTTTCTTT. Protein: CASDSGNTEAFF. V gene TRBV28 combines with J gene TRBJ1-1, with D unclear. V was clipped by 8 bases and J by 1 base, with 8 bases between them. The length of the CDR3 is 12 residues. Per germline, CDR1 MDHEN and CDR2 SYDVKM.

This clone has only a few counts. V and J are TRBV5-1 and TRBJ2-3, with 8 bases identical to TRBD2. This CDR3 contains 16 residues. Unmatched junction bases numbered 8, after V lost 4 bases and J lost 1 base. In germline, CDR1 is SGHRS, CDR2 YFSETQ. CDR3 sequence reads: CASSPQAGAGTDTQYF. The DNA for the CDR3 is TGCGCCAGCAGCCCTCAAGCGGGGGCCGGCACAGATACGCAGTATTTT.

V and J are TRBV5-4 and TRBJ2-1; 8 bases map to TRBD2. Germline V gives CDR1 SGHNT, CDR2 YYREEE (reference sequence). Trimming removed 4 bases from V and 0 bases from J; junction bases left unmatched: 6. This CDR3 is 16 amino acids long. The CDR3 nucleotides are TGTGCCAGCAGCCGGACCGGGGGGGGCTCCTACAATGAGCAGTTCTTC. Its translation is CASSRTGGGSYNEQFF.

The J gene is TRBJ1-5, the V gene TRBV6-5; TRBD1 agrees at 10 bases. V gave up 7 bases and J gave up 6 bases; unmatched junction bases: 6. The CDR3 length is 14 residues. Germline loops: CDR1 MNHEY, CDR2 SVGAGI. The CDR3 DNA reads as TGTGCCAGCACCCCAGGGACAGGGGTTCAGCCCCAGCATTTT. Its translation: CASTPGTGVQPQHF.

This chain joins TRBV10-3 and TRBJ2-1; 13 bases line up with TRBD2. The CDR3 spans 20 residues. The V gene's germline CDR1 is ENHRY and CDR2 SYGVKD. V lost 5 bases, J lost 0 bases, and 13 bases stayed unmatched. The CDR3 DNA follows: TGTGCCATCAGTTATACGGGACTAGCGGGGAAGGATAGCTCCTACAATGAGCAGTTCTTC. As protein: CAISYTGLAGKDSSYNEQFF.

The chain uses TRBV28 and TRBJ2-7; unclear D gene. V gave up 7 bases and J gave up 2 bases, with 15 bases separating them. This CDR3 has 14 residues. Germline values: CDR1 MDHEN, CDR2 SYDVKM. In DNA form, the CDR3 reads TGTGCCAGCACCTCATTAATAGACACCTACGAGCAGTACTTC. This translates into CASTSLIDTYEQYF.

This clone was seen only once. The V gene is TRBV6-2 or TRBV6-3, the J gene TRBJ1-1, with TRBD1 as a possible D gene (5 bases). Germline CDR1 reads MNHEY; CDR2 reads SVGEGT. The CDR3 runs to 18 residues. Trimming shortened V by 0 bases and J by 4 bases, and 21 bases separated the two germline ends. The CDR3 nucleotides are TGTGCCAGCAGTTACTCTGCGTCGGGCGGGACCATAGGCACTGAAGCTTTCTTT. This sequence encodes CASSYSASGGTIGTEAFF.

V usage is TRBV18 and J usage is TRBJ2-7, with a weak D call TRBD1 (5 bases). CDR1 is KGHSH, CDR2 LQKENI, per germline. V shed 0 bases and J shed 2 bases, with 11 bases lying between them. This CDR3 is 15 amino acids long. The CDR3 here is CASSPPQGLTYEQYF. The CDR3, as DNA: TGTGCCAGCTCACCACCGCAGGGCCTTACCTACGAGCAGTACTTC.